One and the same sample provided the 6 T cell receptor beta chains below, sequenced in a study of cytomegalovirus exposure and HLA in healthy donors. PCR employed 60 Vbeta and 13 Jbeta primers. Clones were read by immunoSEQ multiplex PCR, and TCRdb kept only the in-frame ones, dropping some. Among some 170,000 clones listed, roughly four fifths were seen once. The sample comprised PBMCs. Receptors were obtained from a male donor in good health and CMV-seronegative.

The V gene is TRBV4-2, the J gene TRBJ2-3, with 14 bases lining up with TRBD2. The V gene's germline CDR1 is LGHNA and CDR2 YNFKEQ. This CDR3 has 15 amino acids. Germline trimming cut 3 bases from V and 6 bases from J; bases unmatched to any gene: 2. The CDR3 loop reads CASSQGLAGADTQYF. The CDR3 region has the DNA TGTGCCAGCAGCCAGGGACTAGCGGGAGCGGATACGCAGTATTTT.

This clone was seen a few times. The rearrangement uses TRBV28 and TRBJ2-7, with unresolved D. V was clipped by 5 bases and J by 2 bases, with 10 bases between them. CDR1 is MDHEN, CDR2 SYDVKM, per germline. CDR3 size: 13 residues. The CDR3, as DNA: TGTGCCAGCAGTCCCTACCCTCCCTACGAGCAGTACTTC. The encoded protein is CASSPYPPYEQYF.

The chain employs TRBV7-9 and TRBJ2-1, with no clear D. Germline V gene lookup returns CDR1 SEHNR and CDR2 FQNEAQ (reference sequence). The CDR3 is 15 amino acids. Trimming left V 1 base short and J 5 bases short, with 12 bases between. In DNA form, the CDR3 reads TGTGCCAGCAGCTTAGGTTCTGCGGAAGACAATGAGCAGTTCTTC. Translation: CASSLGSAEDNEQFF.

This clone was picked up a small number of times. The genes are TRBV7-2 and TRBJ1-2, with D tentatively TRBD1 (5 bases). CDR1 is SGHTA and CDR2 is FQGNSA in the germline V gene. With 7 bases removed from V and 1 base from J, the gap between germline ends came to 13 bases. This CDR3 spans 14 amino acids. CDR3 in DNA: TGTGCCAGCACCCCCTTGGGGGGTAACTATGGCTACACCTTC. This gives the protein CASTPLGGNYGYTF.

This chain connects TRBV28 to TRBJ2-7; 13 positions agree with TRBD2. Germline V gene sequence: CDR1 MDHEN, CDR2 SYDVKM. The CDR3 extends over 16 amino acids. V dropped 3 bases and J dropped 6; count of bases not matched to a gene: 8. The CDR3 here is CASSLPTSGRRGEQYF. The CDR3 nucleotides read TGTGCCAGCAGTTTGCCGACTAGCGGGAGGAGGGGCGAGCAGTACTTC.

The genes are TRBV5-1 and TRBJ2-6; 7 nucleotides match TRBD1. V dropped 4 bases and J dropped 0; count of bases not matched to a gene: 13. Germline-derived CDR1 and CDR2 are SGHRS and YFSETQ. This CDR3 comprises 19 residues. CDR3 nucleotide sequence: TGCGCCAGCAGCACGTGGGACAGAAACTACCTCTCTGGGGCCAACGTCCTGACTTTC. This codes for CASSTWDRNYLSGANVLTF. The full variable domain, its missing parts supplied by reference TRBV5-1 and TRBJ2-6, is KAGVTQTPRYLIKTRGQQVTLSCSPISGHRSVSWYQQTPGQGLQFLFEYFSETQRNKGNFPGRFSGRQFSNSRSEMNVSTLELGDSALYLCASSTWDRNYLSGANVLTFGAGSRLTVL.